The T cell receptor beta chain described here comes from a study of PD-1 blockade in classical Hodgkin lymphoma. Study-level findings and limits: It was among complete responders that baseline diversity resembled that of newly diagnosed patients. Any patient who commenced nivolumab under 1 year after ASCT was excluded.

This clone has a single count. Its antigen is not known. V dropped 5 bases and J dropped 4 bases, with 12 bases sitting between them. This CDR3 is built from 14 residues. Germline lookup yields CDR1 MGHRA and CDR2 YSYEKL. Each patient's relapse followed autologous stem cell transplantation, and brentuximab vedotin exposure varied. TCRdb's table, derived via immunoSEQ multiplex PCR, lists solely in-frame clones and lacks some. The sample comprises about 11,000 clones, about 78% of which are singletons, and around 25% rests with the top ten. V is TRBV4-1 and J is TRBJ2-1, with a tentative D call TRBD2 (5 bases). This clonotype was obtained from a human donor with classical Hodgkin lymphoma. The sequences come from peripheral blood mononuclear cells (PBMCs), collected at baseline. The CDR3, as DNA: TGCGCCAGCAGCGAGGCAGGACTTTACAATGAGCAGTTCTTC. It codes for CASSEAGLYNEQFF.